Listed below are T cell receptor beta chains from one sample, sequenced in a study of regulatory T cells in long-lasting Graves disease. TCRdb reprocessed the multiplex PCR reads with MiXCR, giving one entry per CDR3 protein. The sample gives under 300,000 distinct CDR3 sequences, around 20% of which show up once; more than 11% is in the top ten. The source material was peripheral blood mononuclear cells (PBMCs), sampled at new diagnosis, from a patient treated with antithyroid drugs. Every receptor here comes from a female donor with Graves disease. The CDR3 runs from the conserved cysteine through the conserved F or W. D genes are given only for firm matches. Clone size appears in some rows only: once, few, many, or a class for an expanded clone.

TRBJ2-1	TRBD1	many	TRBV30	CAWEAVDRGSYNEQFF	TGTGCCTGGGAGGCCGTAGACAGGGGTTCCTACAATGAGCAGTTCTTC
TRBJ2-2	-	many	TRBV11-2	CASSLGHTGELFF	TGTGCCAGCAGCTTAGGGCACACCGGGGAGCTGTTTTTT
TRBJ2-3	-	few	TRBV7-3	CASSQEGQGGGTDMQYF	TGTGCCAGCAGCCAAGAAGGACAGGGCGGGGGCACAGATATGCAGTATTTT
TRBJ2-7	-	-	TRBV12-3/TRBV12-4	CASGRLRGYEQYF	TGTGCCAGCGGTCGGCTCCGGGGCTACGAGCAGTACTTC
TRBJ2-5	TRBD1	many	TRBV25-1	CASSDAGTAETQYF	TGTGCCAGCAGTGACGCCGGGACAGCAGAGACCCAGTACTTC
TRBJ1-5	-	many	TRBV24-1	CATSGVAANQPQHF	TGTGCCACCAGTGGAGTCGCAGCTAATCAGCCCCAGCATTTT
TRBJ2-1	-	-	TRBV18	CASSPRSLTTSSYNEQFF	TGTGCCAGCTCACCAAGGTCGCTCACAACGAGCTCCTACAATGAGCAGTTCTTC
TRBJ2-4	-	-	TRBV6-2/TRBV6-3	CASSRDQPGLGIQYF	TGTGCCAGCAGCCGAGACCAGCCGGGACTCGGCATTCAGTACTTC
TRBJ2-3	-	many	TRBV18	CASSPGRAAQDTQYF	TGTGCCAGCTCACCGGGCAGGGCTGCACAAGATACGCAGTATTTT
TRBJ1-1	TRBD1	once	TRBV20-1	CSATDRATEAFF	TGCAGTGCCACGGACAGGGCCACTGAAGCTTTCTTT
TRBJ1-1	-	many	TRBV28	CATGGLNTEAFF	TGTGCCACCGGGGGACTAAACACTGAAGCTTTCTTT
TRBJ1-2	-	many	TRBV6-5	CASSYSAQNYGYTF	TGTGCCAGCAGTTACTCTGCCCAGAACTATGGCTACACCTTC
TRBJ2-1	TRBD2	-	TRBV12-3/TRBV12-4	CASSLVAGALSSYNEQFF	TGTGCCAGCAGTTTAGTAGCGGGGGCTTTAAGCTCCTACAATGAGCAGTTCTTC
TRBJ2-5	TRBD2	-	TRBV28	CASSPWGLAGRYQETQYF	TGTGCCAGCAGCCCCTGGGGCCTAGCGGGACGGTACCAAGAGACCCAGTACTTC
TRBJ1-5	-	many	TRBV6-2/TRBV6-3	CASSYFRGKQPQHF	TGTGCCAGCAGTTACTTCCGCGGGAAACAGCCCCAGCATTTT
TRBJ2-3	-	many	TRBV12-3/TRBV12-4	CASRLEGTQYF	TGTGCCAGCAGGTTGGAGGGCACGCAGTATTTT
TRBJ1-6	-	few	TRBV5-1	CASSGTNNSPLHF	TGCGCCAGCAGCGGCACCAATAATTCACCCCTCCACTTT
TRBJ2-5	-	many	TRBV14	CASSPTLLGGTQYF	TGTGCCAGCAGCCCGACCCTTCTAGGGGGGACCCAGTACTTC
TRBJ2-1	-	-	TRBV18	CATGSFGNEQFF	TGTGCCACCGGGTCGTTTGGCAATGAGCAGTTCTTC
TRBJ2-3	-	many	TRBV20-1	CSASPGDTQYF	TGCAGTGCTAGCCCGGGCGATACGCAGTATTTT
TRBJ1-5	-	many	TRBV6-1	CASKRGAQPQHF	TGTGCCAGCAAAAGGGGCGCTCAGCCCCAGCATTTT
TRBJ2-2	TRBD1	many	TRBV12-3/TRBV12-4	CASRVRRTGANTGELFF	TGTGCCAGCCGCGTCAGACGGACAGGGGCGAACACCGGGGAGCTGTTTTTT
TRBJ1-2	-	-	TRBV6-5	CASSYSPQKYGYTF	TGTGCCAGCAGTTATTCCCCCCAGAAGTATGGCTACACCTTC
TRBJ2-7	-	many	TRBV5-5	CASSFSSYEQYF	TGTGCCAGCAGCTTCAGCTCCTACGAGCAGTACTTC
TRBJ1-2	-	many	TRBV20-1	CSARNQAGEGYTF	TGCAGTGCTAGAAACCAGGCTGGGGAGGGCTACACCTTC
TRBJ2-3	-	many	TRBV7-9	CASSTWIRTDTQYF	TGTGCCAGCAGCACATGGATACGCACAGATACGCAGTATTTT
TRBJ2-1	-	-	TRBV20-1	CSARDGETVNNEQFF	TGCAGTGCTAGAGATGGGGAGACCGTAAACAATGAGCAGTTCTTC
TRBJ1-1	TRBD1	many	TRBV18	CASSPQGQEAFF	TGTGCCAGCTCACCACAGGGACAGGAAGCTTTCTTT
TRBJ2-5	TRBD1	many	TRBV7-3	CASSEDRVTETQYF	TGTGCCAGCAGCGAGGACAGGGTGACTGAGACCCAGTACTTC
TRBJ2-7	-	many	TRBV20-1	CSAQSVSYEQYF	TGCAGTGCTCAAAGTGTCTCCTACGAGCAGTACTTC
TRBJ1-1	-	many	TRBV28	CASSFSRGFAEAFF	TGTGCCAGCAGTTTTTCGAGGGGCTTTGCTGAAGCTTTCTTT
TRBJ1-4	TRBD1	many	TRBV29-1	CSVRRDRRDEKLFF	TGCAGCGTGCGCCGGGACAGGAGAGATGAAAAACTGTTTTTT
TRBJ1-1	-	few	TRBV6-5	CASSYSGQAEAFF	TGTGCCAGCAGTTACTCCGGGCAAGCAGAAGCTTTCTTT
TRBJ1-6	TRBD1	few	TRBV20-1	CSARVGTGSSYNSPLHF	TGCAGTGCTAGAGTCGGGACAGGGAGCTCCTATAATTCACCCCTCCACTTT
TRBJ1-3	-	many	TRBV28	CASRLHPGQPSSGNTIYF	TGTGCCAGCAGACTACATCCAGGACAGCCTTCCTCTGGAAACACCATATATTTT
TRBJ2-7	-	few	TRBV24-1	CATSDYNTGYEQYF	TGTGCCACCAGTGATTACAATACGGGTTACGAGCAGTACTTC
TRBJ1-5	TRBD1	many	TRBV15	CATSRTGTGGGQPQHF	TGTGCCACCAGCAGAACCGGGACAGGGGGCGGTCAGCCCCAGCATTTT
TRBJ2-3	TRBD2	-	TRBV7-3	CASSLSSGGGADTQYF	TGTGCCAGCAGCTTATCTAGCGGGGGGGGGGCAGATACGCAGTATTTT
TRBJ2-7	TRBD1	many	TRBV6-1	CASTHDRGIYEQYF	TGTGCCAGCACACACGACAGGGGGATTTACGAGCAGTACTTC
TRBJ1-2	TRBD1	many	TRBV7-8	CASSPRQGVLVSYTF	TGTGCCAGCAGCCCGCGACAGGGGGTGTTGGTTAGCTACACCTTC
TRBJ2-5	-	many	TRBV7-9	CASSPRSMGGVQETQYF	TGTGCCAGCAGCCCGAGGTCTATGGGCGGTGTCCAAGAGACCCAGTACTTC
TRBJ1-6	-	-	TRBV5-4	CASSPRGSSYNSPLHF	TGTGCCAGCAGCCCGAGAGGGAGCTCCTATAATTCACCCCTCCACTTT